Here is one TCR beta chain with its context. The sample holds many counts of this clonotype. Which antigen it targets is not known. No much larger clone exists at a distance of one base, and base qualities are not known. The TCR beta CDR3 regions were amplified from the RNA transcripts. The first round of RT-PCR for the TCR CDR3 was performed with the HTBI primer set and the Qiagen OneStep RT-PCR kit. A second multiplex PCR round built the libraries, followed by size selection and purification. Paired-end sequencing of the libraries was performed with 100 bp reads on an Illumina HiSeq2000. As for the original processing: SOAPnuke was used to process the raw data, throwing out any read that contained adapters or uncalled bases, had a mean Phred below 15, or lacked an exact constant-primer or identifier match. High-quality paired reads were merged with COPE v1.2.5, and unique nucleotide sequences were defined as clonotypes. MiTCR v1.1 was used to align clonotypes to the IMGT TRBV, TRBD and TRBJ reference segments. Analysis was restricted to V-J combinations with a frequency above 0.0001, which covered roughly 99% of repertoires. A TCS score was defined as the ratio of F50 (clonal expansion) to E x V (chaos), with BLOSUM62-based TCRdist applied between CDR3 peptides within each V-J. Welch's t-statistics and random forest reduced some 510 V-J features to 10 to 15, which were used in a naive Bayes classifier (R e1071). TCRdb reprocessing: public reads trimmed at Q25 with fastp, clones called with MiXCR, in-frame beta chains kept. Identical CDR3 protein sequences are pooled into one entry, listed with their most common genes and DNA. These V and J calls rely on TCRdb rather than the paper's analysis. Present in this sample are about 410,000 distinct CDR3 sequences, about 15% of which were seen just once. Approximately 13% of the sample comes from the top ten.

The cysteine opens and the phenylalanine closes a CDR3 of 11 amino acids. Here the CDR3 DNA is all that survives: 33 bases in frame from base 1. V was cut back by 0 bases and J by 7 bases, leaving a gap of 3 bases between them. Via the germline V gene (reference sequence), CDR1 is WNHNN and CDR2 SYGVQD. The data are from a study of T cells in Graves' hyperthyroidism and ophthalmopathy (dated by TCRdb to about 2019). Notes on the research overall: Peripheral blood was collected at initial diagnosis, before any treatment. To identify distinguishing TCR V-J signatures, a discovery cohort of around 98 patients was used, comprising 43 with Graves' ophthalmopathy and around 60 with stable Graves' hyperthyroidism. Prospective prediction of ophthalmopathy was tested in an independent validation cohort consisting of about 20 hyperthyroidism patients and over 15 patients who later progressed to ophthalmopathy. The roughly 91 discovery patients were randomly divided into training and test sets at a 7:3 ratio. The study also compared thyroid tissue and blood T-cell repertoires from several Graves' hyperthyroidism patients. Following sampling, methimazole starting at 30 mg daily was given to hyperthyroidism patients, and high-dose intravenous methylprednisolone was given to ophthalmopathy patients. The paper describes TCR Vbeta CDR3 sequencing of 135 peripheral blood samples, made up of some 42 ophthalmopathy patients, roughly 75 hyperthyroidism patients and some 17 progressor patients.

Broad study findings and their caveats: Sample size was not statistically predetermined, and investigators were not blinded to group allocation. Most expanded thyroid clonotypes (frequency above 0.001) were also detected in blood, a finding suggesting that blood repertoires may reflect thyroid immune responses. A 13 V-J signature model separated ophthalmopathy from stable hyperthyroidism, with around 91% sensitivity and 81% to 83% specificity in cross-validation and 80%/75% in testing. During validation, the model predicted progression to ophthalmopathy a median of approximately 6.5 months ahead of onset, with approximately 71% sensitivity and about 75% specificity.

Moderately to severely active disease, a Clinical Activity Score of at least 3, a NOSPECS grade of at least 4, and a duration under 3 months were present in ophthalmopathy patients. Any patient with an uncontrolled infection, another autoimmune disease, pregnancy or lactation was excluded. Diagnoses were established on the basis of clinical symptoms, serum thyroxine and TRAb, thyroid ultrasound, and orbital computed tomography. Ficoll-Paque density gradient centrifugation was used to isolate PBMCs from 8 to 10 ml of fresh peripheral blood. Trizol reagent was used to extract total RNA, and RNA quality was then checked on an Agilent 2100 Bioanalyzer.

The chain is assembled from TRBV10-1 and TRBJ2-5; the D gene cannot be named for sure. This TCR came from a man in his late teens or twenties with Graves' ophthalmopathy. The sequencing sample was made of blood. CDR3 protein: CASSESGTQYF. The DNA sequence is TGCGCCAGCAGTGAGTCGGGGACCCAGTACTTC.